Listed below are T cell receptor beta chains from one sample, sequenced in a study of shared clonotypes between healthy human individuals. Produced via immunoSEQ multiplex PCR; TCRdb's table is partial and in-frame only. The repertoire holds about 320,000 clones, with about nine tenths as singletons. The sequenced sample consisted of memory CD8+ T cells sorted from blood. These receptors originate from a man aged 18 to 30 in good health. Each CDR3 is given with its conserved first and last residue. A D gene is named only where the DNA matches it firmly. Clone size is stated in some rows and not others, as once, few, many or a class when expanded.

cdr3_aa | cdr3_nt | d_call | v_call | clone_size | j_call
CASSEGVRTSTDTQYF | TGTGCCAGCAGCGAGGGGGTACGGACTAGCACAGATACGCAGTATTTT | . | TRBV9 | . | TRBJ2-3
CASRDRTYEQYF | TGCGCCAGCAGGGACAGAACCTACGAGCAGTACTTC | . | TRBV10-2 | once | TRBJ2-7
CSVESLSFRGREKLFF | TGCAGCGTTGAAAGTCTCTCTTTCAGGGGTCGGGAAAAACTGTTTTTT | . | TRBV29-1 | . | TRBJ1-4
CAISGGHPGDEQYF | TGTGCCATCAGTGGAGGGCACCCCGGGGACGAGCAGTACTTC | . | TRBV10-3 | . | TRBJ2-7
CASSRGFYRGLAKNIQYF | TGTGCCAGCAGTCGTGGATTTTACAGGGGACTAGCCAAAAACATTCAGTACTTC | . | TRBV28 | . | TRBJ2-4
CASTVGLSYEQYF | TGTGCCAGCACCGTGGGTCTCTCCTACGAGCAGTACTTC | . | TRBV28 | . | TRBJ2-7
CASSPASRAREQYF | TGTGCCAGCAGCCCCGCTTCCAGGGCCCGCGAGCAGTACTTC | . | TRBV7-3 | . | TRBJ2-7
CASKPTGSTDTQYF | TGTGCCAGCAAACCGACAGGGTCCACAGATACGCAGTATTTT | TRBD1 | TRBV6-5 | . | TRBJ2-3
CASSPLPGQGLRDTQYF | TGTGCCAGCAGCCCACTTCCGGGACAGGGGTTGCGAGATACGCAGTATTTT | TRBD1 | TRBV7-9 | once | TRBJ2-3
CASSLAPGQSNNEQFF | TGTGCCAGCAGCTTAGCGCCGGGACAAAGTAACAATGAGCAGTTCTTC | . | TRBV11-2 | . | TRBJ2-1
CASSLKGQGLDGNQPQHF | TGCGCCAGCAGCTTGAAAGGACAGGGTCTGGATGGCAATCAGCCCCAGCATTTT | TRBD1 | TRBV5-1 | . | TRBJ1-5
CASGGQAQYF | TGTGCCAGCGGGGGACAGGCGCAGTACTTC | TRBD1 | TRBV6-5 | . | TRBJ2-7
CASSQELAGLYEQYF | TGCGCCAGCAGCCAAGAACTAGCGGGGCTCTACGAGCAGTACTTC | TRBD2 | TRBV4-3 | . | TRBJ2-7
CASSSRAGSHEQYF | TGTGCCAGCAGTTCAAGGGCAGGGTCCCACGAGCAGTACTTC | . | TRBV27 | . | TRBJ2-7
CASSQTWGRGETQYF | TGTGCTAGCAGCCAGACATGGGGGCGCGGGGAGACCCAGTACTTC | . | TRBV7-7 | . | TRBJ2-5